This note documents a single TCR beta chain sequence. The data originate from a study of blood T cells in healthy people across ages. Using a J-beta primer mix together with a sample-barcoded 5' primer, a second PCR was run for 7 to 11 cycles. TCRdb passed the 5' RACE reads through MiXCR, listing each CDR3 protein once. The table records 980,000 or so distinct CDR3 sequences, roughly 43% of them present only once. V was shortened by 0 bases and J by 6 bases, with 13 bases between the two germline ends. CDR1 is DFQATT and CDR2 is SNEGSKA in the germline V gene (reference sequence). The CDR3 is 14 residues long.

The J gene is TRBJ2-3, the V gene TRBV20-1, with no clear D. The specimen sequenced was blood. This clonotype was obtained from a man aged 25-40 years in good health. CDR3 DNA sequence: TGCAGTGCTAGAGATAGCCCCGTAGTTGATACGCAGTATTTT. Protein product: CSARDSPVVDTQYF.